These 5 T cell receptor beta chains were all obtained from the same sample, sequenced in a study of graft-versus-host responses after intestinal transplantation. The antigens for these receptors are not known. Generated by immunoSEQ multiplex PCR, the TCRdb table keeps only in-frame clones and is missing some. Of some 87,000 clones in the sample, roughly 91% are singletons; the top ten hold approximately 1.1%. The source was unstimulated CD8+ T cells sorted from spleen or lymph node cells, collected before transplant. The receptors originated from a human donor who was the organ donor for an intestinal transplant.

As regards this clone: One end of the junction is discordant with germline, which a read error may explain. Other DNA sequences of this sample code for an identical CDR3. This chain connects TRBV7-7 to TRBJ2-3, with D maybe TRBD2 (6 bases). Germline assignment: CDR1 SSHAT and CDR2 FNYEAQ (reference sequence). This CDR3 comprises 15 residues. CDR3 region: CASSPGRGAVDTQYF. Here the CDR3 DNA reads TGTGCTAGCAGCCCTGGGCGCGGGGCGGTAGATACGCAGTATTTT.

The chain combines TRBV10-3 with TRBJ1-2; 12 bases match TRBD1. The trim removed 6 bases at V and 5 bases at J, leaving 13 bases unmatched. The germline V gene encodes CDR1 ENHRY and CDR2 SYGVKD. CDR3 length: 17 residues. DNA of the CDR3: TGTGCCATCAGCCCGAGACGCCGGGACAGGGGGCCGTATGGCTACACCTTC. This gives the protein CAISPRRRDRGPYGYTF.

V and J are TRBV7-4 and TRBJ2-1; TRBD2 agrees at 8 bases. Germline CDR1 is SGHVT and CDR2 is SQSDAQ. V trimming: 5 bases; J trimming: 10 bases; junction bases outside the gene matches: 7. The CDR3 runs 13 residues. CDR3 residues: CASSGLAGGEQFF. CDR3 DNA: TGTGCCAGCAGCGGGCTAGCGGGCGGGGAGCAGTTCTTC.

The chain links TRBV7-9 to TRBJ1-2, with 10 positions matching TRBD1. V lost 8 bases and J lost 4; bases outside the gene matches: 4. Germline CDR1 is SEHNR and CDR2 is FQNEAQ (reference sequence). The CDR3 spans 13 residues. Written as DNA, the CDR3 is TGTGCCAGCGGCCGGGACAGGGGCTATGGCTACACCTTC. Residues: CASGRDRGYGYTF.

Concerning this clone itself: At one of its ends the junction is not consistent with the germline gene, which may arise from a read error. The CDR3 DNA reads as TGCGCCAGCAGCCAAGACCGCTCACAGGGGGCTGTCCCCTTT. Its translation is CASSQDRSQGAVPF. This chain connects TRBV4-3 to TRBJ1-1; TRBD1 matches at 9 bases. In germline, CDR1 is LGHNA, CDR2 YSLEER. This CDR3 has 14 amino acids.